Listed below are T cell receptor beta chains from one sample, sequenced in a study of CD8+ T cells in alopecia areata. The repertoire was sequenced with immunoSEQ multiplex PCR; TCRdb's copy has only in-frame clones and lacks some. The top ten hold 1.6% of the sample, which has some 200,000 clones, 50% to 60% seen once. This sample comprised CD4+ T cells sorted from blood, obtained at week 4, from a patient treated with tofacitinib. These receptors were taken from a human donor with alopecia areata. CDR3s include the opening cysteine and the closing phenylalanine or tryptophan. The D gene is left open where the match is weak. Size is stated for part of the rows, as once, few or many counts, or as a class when the clone is expanded.

TRBJ2-7,TRBD1,NA,TRBV30,TGTGCCTGGAGTACGGACAGGGGGCAAGAGCAGTACTTC,CAWSTDRGQEQYF
TRBJ1-6,NA,NA,TRBV14,TGTGCCAGCAGCCTTCAAGGGTGGGGATTACTTAATTCACCCCTCCACTTT,CASSLQGWGLLNSPLHF
TRBJ2-1,NA,many,TRBV7-9,TGTGCCAGCACCACAGGTGCCAATGAGCAGTTCTTC,CASTTGANEQFF
TRBJ2-5,NA,NA,TRBV20-1,TGCAGTGCTAGAGCATTGGAGACCCAGTACTTC,CSARALETQYF
TRBJ2-2,TRBD2,NA,TRBV6-5,TGTGCCAGCAGGACCCTAGCGGGGAACACCGGGGAGCTGTTTTTT,CASRTLAGNTGELFF
TRBJ1-1,NA,few,TRBV5-8,TGTGCCAGCACGGTACTGAACACTGAAGCTTTCTTT,CASTVLNTEAFF
TRBJ2-5,NA,few,TRBV5-1,TGCGCCAGCAGCACGGCGGGGCAAGAGACCCAGTACTTC,CASSTAGQETQYF
TRBJ1-2,TRBD1,NA,TRBV5-1,TGCGCCAGCAGCTTGGGACAGGGGGCCTATGGCTACACCTTC,CASSLGQGAYGYTF
TRBJ2-3,TRBD2,few,TRBV27,TGTGCCAGCAGTTTAATCGGCGGGAGGCCCCAGCATACGCAGTATTTT,CASSLIGGRPQHTQYF
TRBJ1-2,TRBD1,NA,TRBV11-2,TGTGCCAGCAGCCAACCGGGACAGGCACCCTATGGCTACACCTTC,CASSQPGQAPYGYTF
TRBJ1-2,TRBD1,NA,TRBV5-1,TGCGCCAGCAGCTTGGCCAGGGGGAACTATGGCTACACCTTC,CASSLARGNYGYTF
TRBJ1-1,TRBD1,NA,TRBV4-1,TGCGCCAGCAGCCAATTTTCGACAGGGGGCACTGAAGCTTTCTTT,CASSQFSTGGTEAFF
TRBJ2-3,NA,NA,TRBV5-1,TGCGCCACCAGTCCCGTGGGGTCTAGCACAGATACGCAGTATTTT,CATSPVGSSTDTQYF
TRBJ2-2,NA,NA,TRBV30,TGTGCCTGGAGCTATAAAGGGACTCTCGGGATCGGGGAGCTGTTTTTT,CAWSYKGTLGIGELFF
TRBJ1-1,NA,NA,TRBV29-1,TGCAGCGTTGTGCAGGGCTGGGACACTGAAGCTTTCTTT,CSVVQGWDTEAFF
TRBJ1-5,NA,few,TRBV5-5,TGTGCCAGCAGCTTGGATCCAGGGACGAATCAGCCCCAGCATTTT,CASSLDPGTNQPQHF
TRBJ2-7,NA,NA,TRBV5-6,TGTGCCAGCAGCTTGGGCCGTCTCGAGCAGTACTTC,CASSLGRLEQYF
TRBJ2-5,NA,NA,TRBV19,TGTGCCAGTAGTATCACGGGGAACAAAGAGACCCAGTACTTC,CASSITGNKETQYF
TRBJ1-1,NA,few,TRBV6-6,TGTGCCAGCAGAAGCCCTTCTGAACTGCTTAGGGCTTTCTTT,CASRSPSELLRAFF
TRBJ2-7,NA,NA,TRBV5-6,TGTGCCAGCAGCCCCGCCGGTCTAAGCTCCTACGAGCAGTACTTC,CASSPAGLSSYEQYF
TRBJ1-5,NA,NA,TRBV6-1,TGTGCCAGCAGTGAACAGGGTACGGATCAGCCCCAGCATTTT,CASSEQGTDQPQHF
TRBJ2-7,NA,few,TRBV7-9,TGTGCCAGCAGCTTGGCCAGCATCTACGAGCAGTACTTC,CASSLASIYEQYF